This TCR beta chain was documented in a study of cytomegalovirus exposure and HLA in healthy donors. The PCR ran on 60 Vbeta and 13 Jbeta primers. This table comes from immunoSEQ multiplex PCR, and its TCRdb copy is limited to in-frame clones, with some not included. This repertoire includes about 130,000 clones. The CDR3 length is 16 residues. The junction had 11 bases not matched to a gene; V was cut back by 4 bases and J by 4 bases. Germline V lookup: CDR1 SGHRS, CDR2 YFSETQ. Every donor was a healthy person donating bone marrow. A note on this clone: Its specificity is not known.

General observations from the study: The study designated roughly 160 TCR beta chains cytomegalovirus-associated. In a later analysis, approximately 18,000 TCR beta sequences were associated with HLA alleles at 0.05 false discovery rate. With further analysis later on, most CMV-associated TCR beta chains appeared HLA-restricted.

Source material: PBMCs. J is TRBJ1-2 and V is TRBV5-1, with 9 bases identical to TRBD1. This TCR was recovered from a woman aged 55-69 years in good health and CMV-seronegative. The CDR3 bases are TGCGCCAGCAGCGCACCTGACAGGGGGGCCTTCTATGGCTACACCTTC. It codes for CASSAPDRGAFYGYTF. Full variable domain (remainder filled in from reference TRBV5-1 and TRBJ1-2): KAGVTQTPRYLIKTRGQQVTLSCSPISGHRSVSWYQQTPGQGLQFLFEYFSETQRNKGNFPGRFSGRQFSNSRSEMNVSTLELGDSALYLCASSAPDRGAFYGYTFGSGTRLTVV.